The 14 T cell receptor beta chains below were found in one sample sequenced in a study of T cell responses to AZD1222 COVID-19 vaccine. TCRdb keeps only in-frame clones here, not all; method: immunoSEQ multiplex PCR. The data contain 110,000 or so clones, about 83% of them singletons. Sequences were derived from peripheral blood, sampled on day 0 of AZD1222 vaccination. All receptors derive from an adult in good health.

The chain has TRBV7-2 and TRBJ1-1, with D maybe TRBD1 (6 bases). The germline V gene has CDR1 SGHTA and CDR2 FQGNSA. This CDR3 contains 18 residues. V lost 5 bases, J lost 0 bases, and 22 bases lay in between. CDR3: CASSPSGWGQVMNTEAFF. CDR3 coding DNA: TGTGCCAGCAGCCCCTCTGGATGGGGGCAAGTCATGAACACTGAAGCTTTCTTT.

V is TRBV19 and J is TRBJ1-2; tentatively, D is TRBD1 (5 bases). The CDR3 spans 14 residues. Deletions cut 7 bases from V and 3 bases from J, with 15 bases between. CDR1 is LNHDA and CDR2 is SQIVND in the germline V gene (reference sequence). CDR3 nucleotides: TGTGCCAGTACCTCAGGGTGGGGCGACTATGGCTACACCTTC. This encodes CASTSGWGDYGYTF.

The chain has TRBV6-4 and TRBJ2-7; the D is unclear. This CDR3 contains 13 residues. The germline V and J ends were trimmed by 7 bases and 5 bases, with 15 bases remaining between them. Germline-derived CDR1 and CDR2 are MRHNA and SNTAGT. CDR3: CASIPPQVDEQYF. The CDR3 nucleotides read TGTGCCAGCATCCCCCCCCAGGTCGACGAGCAGTACTTC.

This clone was picked up one time. The chain recombines TRBV18 with TRBJ1-1, with D unresolved. CDR1 and CDR2 from the germline V gene are KGHSH and LQKENI. The CDR3 totals 15 residues. V was shortened by 6 bases and J by 2 bases, with 16 bases between the two germline ends. The CDR3 spells CASSRISGKNTEAFF. The CDR3 DNA reads TGTGCCAGCTCTCGTATCAGCGGGAAAAACACTGAAGCTTTCTTT.

The chain recombines TRBV11-2 with TRBJ2-7, with 10 bases fitting TRBD2. CDR1 is SGHAT and CDR2 is FQNNGV in the germline V gene. V dropped 1 base and J dropped 8; count of bases not matched to a gene: 8. CDR3 length: 15 amino acids. CDR3 DNA: TGTGCCAGCAGCTTAGGTGCTAGCGGGAGTAATAAGCAGTACTTC. As protein: CASSLGASGSNKQYF. Full variable domain (rest looked up from reference TRBV11-2 and TRBJ2-7): EAGVAQSPRYKIIEKRQSVAFWCNPISGHATLYWYQQILGQGPKLLIQFQNNGVVDDSQLPKDRFSAERLKGVDSTLKIQPAKLEDSAVYLCASSLGASGSNKQYFGPGTRLTVT.

This chain uses TRBV5-1 with TRBJ1-2, with D maybe TRBD1 (5 bases). Germline V gene sequence: CDR1 SGHRS, CDR2 YFSETQ. V dropped 6 bases and J dropped 0 bases, with 12 bases sitting between them. The CDR3 is made up of 14 amino acids. The CDR3: CASTTGGANYGYTF. The CDR3 DNA reads as TGCGCCAGCACCACGGGGGGTGCTAACTATGGCTACACCTTC.

The chain employs TRBV7-8 and TRBJ2-2, with D uncertain. V dropped 1 base and J dropped 6 bases, with 12 bases sitting between them. CDR1 SGHVS and CDR2 FQNEAQ come from the germline V gene. CDR3 length: 15 amino acids. The chain's CDR3 is CASSLETGRPGELFF. CDR3 DNA sequence: TGTGCCAGCAGCTTAGAGACGGGTAGACCCGGGGAGCTGTTTTTT.

This chain joins TRBV19 and TRBJ1-5; 7 positions match TRBD1. Per the germline V gene, CDR1 is LNHDA and CDR2 is SQIVND (reference sequence). V shed 5 bases and J 2 bases; nucleotides not matched to a gene: 6. The length of the CDR3 is 15 residues. The CDR3 spells CASSGFGQGNQPQHF. CDR3 in DNA: TGTGCCAGTAGTGGGTTCGGACAGGGCAATCAGCCCCAGCATTTT.

The rearrangement joins TRBV5-4 to TRBJ1-5, with 7 nucleotides matching TRBD1. With V trimmed by 0 bases and J by 1 base, 4 bases remained unmatched. Germline CDR1 SGHNT, CDR2 YYREEE (reference sequence). There are 16 residues in the CDR3. Written as DNA, the CDR3 is TGTGCCAGCAGCTTGGTCAGGGGGTCGAGCAATCAGCCCCAGCATTTT. The encoded protein is CASSLVRGSSNQPQHF.

The gene calls are TRBV27 and TRBJ1-4; TRBD1 matches 8 bases. The CDR3 has 18 residues. J lost 7 bases, V lost 5 bases, and 18 bases had no gene match. Germline lookup yields CDR1 MNHEY and CDR2 SMNVEV (reference sequence). In nucleotides, the CDR3 is TGTGCCAGCAGTCGAATAAGGACAGGGCTGGGTGGATTTGAAAAACTGTTTTTT. Translated, it gives CASSRIRTGLGGFEKLFF.

The chain employs TRBV20-1 and TRBJ2-7; no firm D call. The CDR3 sequence is 11 residues long. The germline V gene encodes CDR1 DFQATT and CDR2 SNEGSKA (reference sequence). CDR3 loop: CSQIGSYEQYF. The DNA for the CDR3 is TGCAGCCAGATCGGCTCCTACGAGCAGTACTTC.

The chain joins TRBV27 to TRBJ2-5; D tentatively reads TRBD1 or TRBD2 (5 bases each). The CDR3 spans 14 residues. V was cut by 1 base and J by 4 bases, with 10 bases left in between. The V gene's germline CDR1 is MNHEY and CDR2 SMNVEV (reference sequence). CDR3 region: CASSLFGAPETQYF. The DNA of the CDR3 is TGTGCCAGCAGTTTATTCGGGGCCCCAGAGACCCAGTACTTC.

CDR3 nucleotides: TGTGCCAGCAGTCGGAGCGGGACAGGGCAGGTCGAGCAGTACTTC. This encodes CASSRSGTGQVEQYF. The chain has TRBV27 and TRBJ2-7; 9 nucleotides align to TRBD1. The CDR3 runs to 15 residues. V dropped 5 bases and J dropped 6; count of bases not matched to a gene: 11. Germline-derived CDR1 and CDR2 are MNHEY and SMNVEV (reference sequence).

V is TRBV2 and J is TRBJ2-1, with TRBD2 identical over 7 bases. Looked up from germline, CDR1 is SNHLY and CDR2 is FYNNEI. J was trimmed by 6 bases and V by 7 bases; bases with no gene match: 9. This CDR3 is 14 amino acids long. CDR3 in amino acids: CASNERTSVNEQFF. In nucleotides, the CDR3 is TGTGCCAGCAACGAACGCACTAGCGTCAATGAGCAGTTCTTC. Drawing the rest from reference TRBV2 and TRBJ2-1, the complete variable domain is EPEVTQTPSHQVTQMGQEVILRCVPISNHLYFYWYRQILGQKVEFLVSFYNNEISEKSEIFDDQFSVERPDGSNFTLKIRSTKLEDSAMYFCASNERTSVNEQFFGPGTRLTVL.